Listed here are 32 T cell receptor beta chains from one sample, sequenced in a study of shared clonotypes between healthy human individuals. Assay used: immunoSEQ multiplex PCR; TCRdb lists only in-frame clones, some missing. The sample lists around 2.5 million clones, over 85% seen once, with more than 0.35% in the top ten. Sequencing used naive CD4+ T cells from PBMCs. Subset specified: CD45RA+ positively selected. Source of these receptors: a man aged 18 to 30 in good health. Some clones in this sample may be carry-over from other donors' samples.

The chain uses TRBV2 and TRBJ1-2; TRBD1 agrees at 7 bases. CDR1 is SNHLY, CDR2 FYNNEI, per germline. Unmatched junction bases numbered 11, after V lost 6 bases and J lost 7 bases. CDR3 length equals 14 residues. As DNA, the CDR3 is TGTGCCAGCAGGCCCCCACAGGGGCGCGGTGGCTACACCTTC. Protein product: CASRPPQGRGGYTF.

This chain uses TRBV13 with TRBJ2-2; the D gene is possibly TRBD2 (5 bases). The CDR3 spans 14 residues. The germline gives CDR1 PRHDT, CDR2 FYEKMQ (reference sequence). Trimming pared 6 bases from V and 3 bases from J, leaving 11 bases between. Written as DNA, the CDR3 is TGTGCCAGCAGAGGGTCGGGGTACACCGGGGAGCTGTTTTTT. It translates to CASRGSGYTGELFF.

The chain links TRBV15 to TRBJ2-7, with D perhaps being TRBD1 or TRBD2 (5 bases each). The CDR3 extends over 13 amino acids. Between the trimmed V and J ends, which lost 1 base and 4 bases, there was a span of 8 bases. Germline values: CDR1 LNHNV, CDR2 YYDKDF (reference sequence). The CDR3 sequence: CATSRGDGYEQYF. The CDR3 DNA sequence: TGTGCCACCAGCAGAGGGGACGGGTACGAGCAGTACTTC.

The chain has TRBV7-2 and TRBJ2-7; a possible D gene is TRBD1 (6 bases). Germline assignment: CDR1 SGHTA and CDR2 FQGNSA. V shed 1 base and J shed 7 bases, with 11 bases lying between them. This CDR3 has 13 residues. The CDR3 reads CASSLGPQGEQYF. The CDR3, as DNA: TGTGCCAGCAGCTTAGGCCCACAGGGAGAGCAGTACTTC.

This clone was observed a single time. This sequence joins TRBV7-3 and TRBJ2-2; 8 bases are shared with TRBD2. The CDR3 covers 16 residues. The germline gives CDR1 SGHTA, CDR2 FQGTGA. With 2 bases clipped from V and 3 bases from J, the junction kept 5 bases outside the gene matches. The CDR3 nucleotides are TGTGCCAGCAGCTTAGGTACTAGCGGATACACCGGGGAGCTGTTTTTT. Amino acids: CASSLGTSGYTGELFF.

About this clone itself: The sample holds other DNA sequences that translate to the same CDR3. The gene calls are TRBV29-1 and TRBJ2-7, with 7 nucleotides matching TRBD1. Germline V gene data show CDR1 as SQVTM and CDR2 as ANQGSEA. The CDR3 is 12 residues long. V lost 7 bases and J lost 1; bases outside the gene matches: 4. The CDR3 sequence: CSGRDSSYEQYF. CDR3 DNA sequence: TGCAGCGGCCGGGACAGTTCCTACGAGCAGTACTTC.

The J gene is TRBJ1-6, the V gene TRBV11-2, with D possibly being TRBD1 (5 bases). Per germline, CDR1 SGHAT and CDR2 FQNNGV. The V and J ends lost 0 bases and 4 bases respectively, with 10 bases between them. The CDR3 runs 16 residues. CDR3 region: CASSLDLTAYNSPLHF. Here the CDR3 DNA reads TGTGCCAGCAGCTTAGATCTGACAGCATATAATTCACCCCTCCACTTT.

The chain employs TRBV29-1 and TRBJ2-4, with D possibly being TRBD1 or TRBD2 (7 bases each). Trimming pared 6 bases from V and 8 bases from J, leaving 11 bases between. CDR1 is SQVTM and CDR2 is ANQGSEA in the germline V gene. The CDR3 totals 11 residues. CDR3 DNA: TGCAGCGTAGCAGGGGGGGACATTCAGTACTTC. Protein: CSVAGGDIQYF. Supplemented by reference TRBV29-1 and TRBJ2-4, the full variable domain reads SAVISQKPSRDICQRGTSLTIQCQVDSQVTMMFWYRQQPGQSLTLIATANQGSEATYESGFVIDKFPISRPNLTFSTLTVSNMSPEDSSIYLCSVAGGDIQYFGAGTRLSVL.

This chain connects TRBV28 to TRBJ2-1; maybe TRBD1 (5 bases). Trimming cost V 6 bases and J 9 bases, with 9 bases left between them. Germline CDR1 and CDR2: MDHEN and SYDVKM. This CDR3 comprises 11 residues. CDR3 residues: CASRGQGEQFF. CDR3 sequence (DNA): TGTGCCAGCAGGGGGCAAGGTGAGCAGTTCTTC.

This chain links TRBV6-6 with TRBJ1-5, with TRBD1 as a possible D gene (5 bases). V gave up 6 bases and J gave up 15 bases, with 21 bases separating them. The CDR3 is 13 residues long. Germline CDR1 reads MNHNY; CDR2 reads SVGAGI (reference sequence). The CDR3 nucleotides are TGTGCCAGCAGACCGAACCTGGGACGGTTGGCGCATTTT. Its translation is CASRPNLGRLAHF.

The rearrangement joins TRBV28 to TRBJ2-1; TRBD2 matches at 9 bases. This CDR3 has 15 residues. V trimming: 8 bases; J trimming: 10 bases; junction bases outside the gene matches: 15. Germline V gives CDR1 MDHEN, CDR2 SYDVKM. The chain's CDR3 is CASYFPSGAGGEQFF. CDR3 coding DNA: TGTGCCAGCTATTTCCCTAGCGGGGCCGGCGGAGAGCAGTTCTTC.

The V and J genes are TRBV19 and TRBJ2-5; 10 nucleotides line up with TRBD1. This CDR3 has 14 residues. Looked up from germline, CDR1 is LNHDA and CDR2 is SQIVND (reference sequence). The trim removed 5 bases at V and 5 bases at J, leaving 5 bases unmatched. CDR3 sequence reads: CASSPTGGDETQYF. CDR3 nucleotides: TGTGCCAGTAGTCCGACAGGGGGCGACGAGACCCAGTACTTC.

The chain couples TRBV18 to TRBJ1-5; a weak D match, TRBD1 (6 bases). V was shortened by 4 bases and J by 5 bases, with 18 bases between the two germline ends. The CDR3 length is 16 residues. CDR1 KGHSH and CDR2 LQKENI come from the germline V gene. CDR3 nucleotide sequence: TGTGCCAGCTCACTTACGTGGGGGGGGGCGGATCAGCCCCAGCATTTT. As protein: CASSLTWGGADQPQHF.

The rearrangement joins TRBV19 to TRBJ2-1; D gene uncertain. Germline CDR1 reads LNHDA; CDR2 reads SQIVND (reference sequence). The V end was cut by 1 base, the J end by 8 bases, with 9 bases between. This CDR3 spans 13 amino acids. The CDR3 sequence is CASSIVVSYEQFF. The CDR3 DNA reads TGTGCCAGTAGTATAGTCGTGTCCTATGAGCAGTTCTTC.

The chain employs TRBV25-1 and TRBJ2-1, with TRBD2 matching 10 bases. The length of the CDR3 is 17 residues. Per germline, CDR1 MGHDK and CDR2 SYGVNS. Trimming took 1 base from V and 9 from J; bases not matched to a gene: 12. CDR3 bases: TGTGCCAGCAGTGAATTCTCCGGGAGCGGGAGGGGCGGTGAGCAGTTCTTC. Its protein product is CASSEFSGSGRGGEQFF.

The CDR3: CASTNGNTGELFF. DNA of the CDR3: TGTGCCAGTACCAATGGGAACACCGGGGAGCTGTTTTTT. V and J are TRBV19 and TRBJ2-2; D gene ambiguous. The CDR3 spans 13 residues. Germline assignment: CDR1 LNHDA and CDR2 SQIVND (reference sequence). The ends were cut back, 7 bases at V and 1 base at J, with 7 bases in the middle.

The gene calls are TRBV30 and TRBJ1-5, with D perhaps matching TRBD1 (5 bases). The length of the CDR3 is 14 residues. CDR1 GTSNPN and CDR2 SVGIG come from the germline V gene (reference sequence). Deletions cut 2 bases from V and 4 bases from J, with 12 bases between. For the CDR3, the DNA is TGTGCCTGGAGTAGAGCAGGGTGGAATCAGCCCCAGCATTTT. This gives the protein CAWSRAGWNQPQHF.

The gene calls are TRBV9 and TRBJ2-1; the match to TRBD1 covers 12 bases. The V gene's germline CDR1 is SGDLS and CDR2 YYNGEE. The CDR3 runs 16 residues. Trimming took 0 bases from V and 9 from J; bases not matched to a gene: 7. This CDR3 reads CASSVVGQGALAEQFF. For the CDR3, the DNA is TGTGCCAGCAGCGTAGTGGGACAGGGGGCGCTGGCTGAGCAGTTCTTC.

This chain uses TRBV6-1 with TRBJ2-2; 9 bases align to TRBD1. Germline CDR1 MNHNS, CDR2 SASEGT. The CDR3 length is 15 residues. J lost 5 bases, V lost 6 bases, and 7 bases had no gene match. The CDR3 DNA sequence: TGTGCCAGCAGGAGGGGACAGGGTAGAACCGGGGAGCTGTTTTTT. Protein: CASRRGQGRTGELFF.

The V call is TRBV15, the J call TRBJ1-3, with D possibly matching TRBD1 (6 bases). In germline, CDR1 is LNHNV, CDR2 YYDKDF (reference sequence). This CDR3 is 17 amino acids long. V was cut by 0 bases and J by 0 bases, with 12 bases left in between. CDR3 amino acids: CATSRDGQSISGNTIYF. The DNA of the CDR3 is TGTGCCACCAGCAGAGACGGACAGTCCATCTCTGGAAACACCATATATTTT.

This chain joins TRBV6-5 and TRBJ1-1; D remains ambiguous. The V gene lost 6 bases and the J gene lost 0 bases, with 8 bases spanning the gap. Germline V gives CDR1 MNHEY, CDR2 SVGAGI. The CDR3 totals 13 residues. CDR3: CASRQSMNTEAFF. Written as DNA, the CDR3 is TGTGCCAGCAGACAGAGCATGAACACTGAAGCTTTCTTT.

A remark on this clone: The same CDR3 also results from other DNA sequences found in this sample. The rearrangement uses TRBV19 and TRBJ2-7; 7 nucleotides line up with TRBD2. The length of the CDR3 is 13 residues. V dropped 3 bases and J dropped 3; count of bases not matched to a gene: 2. From germline, CDR1 is LNHDA and CDR2 SQIVND (reference sequence). As DNA, the CDR3 is TGTGCCAGTAGTATTGGGACTAACTACGAGCAGTACTTC. Encoded protein: CASSIGTNYEQYF. The full variable domain, rest sourced from reference TRBV19 and TRBJ2-7, is DGGITQSPKYLFRKEGQNVTLSCEQNLNHDAMYWYRQDPGQGLRLIYYSQIVNDFQKGDIAEGYSVSREKKESFPLTVTSAQKNPTAFYLCASSIGTNYEQYFGPGTRLTVT.

The rearrangement uses TRBV7-2 and TRBJ2-3; D unclear. Trimming removed 1 base at V and 14 bases at J, with 16 bases between. The CDR3 is 13 residues long. Germline CDR1 and CDR2: SGHTA and FQGNSA. The CDR3 DNA reads TGTGCCAGCAGCTTAGTCTTGCGCCAGAGGCGGTATTTT. Translation: CASSLVLRQRRYF.

A note on this clone: The sample holds other DNA sequences that translate to the same CDR3. This chain links TRBV5-1 with TRBJ2-7; 8 nucleotides agree with TRBD1. The germline V gene has CDR1 SGHRS and CDR2 YFSETQ. This CDR3 comprises 14 residues. The V segment lost 4 bases and the J segment 4 bases; nucleotides outside the gene matches: 7. CDR3 sequence (DNA): TGCGCCAGCAGCCTGACAGGGGTTGGATACGAGCAGTACTTC. Translated: CASSLTGVGYEQYF.

This clone was recorded only once. V and J are TRBV28 and TRBJ1-4, with D tentatively TRBD1 (5 bases). The CDR3 covers 14 residues. V lost 8 bases and J 7 bases, leaving 17 bases between the germline ends. Germline CDR1 reads MDHEN; CDR2 reads SYDVKM. CDR3 bases: TGTGCCAGCTTCTCGGGACTCCGGGGTGAAAAACTGTTTTTT. This gives the protein CASFSGLRGEKLFF.

This clone has a single count. The chain uses TRBV7-9 and TRBJ2-7, with TRBD1 matching 7 bases. V lost 5 bases and J lost 11; bases outside the gene matches: 6. The CDR3 has 11 residues. The germline gives CDR1 SEHNR, CDR2 FQNEAQ (reference sequence). Here the CDR3 DNA reads TGTGCCAGCAGCCCCGGGACAGTGGAGTACTTC. It translates to CASSPGTVEYF.

V and J are TRBV18 and TRBJ1-5; tentatively, D is TRBD1 (6 bases). CDR1 KGHSH and CDR2 LQKENI come from the germline V gene. The V gene lost 6 bases and the J gene lost 9 bases, with 21 bases spanning the gap. This CDR3 is 15 amino acids long. The CDR3 here is CASSRVGGGIVPQHF. CDR3 DNA: TGTGCCAGCTCGAGGGTAGGGGGGGGAATTGTGCCCCAGCATTTT. Full variable domain (rest looked up from reference TRBV18 and TRBJ1-5): NAGVMQNPRHLVRRRGQEARLRCSPMKGHSHVYWYRQLPEEGLKFMVYLQKENIIDESGMPKERFSAEFPKEGPSILRIQQVVRGDSAAYFCASSRVGGGIVPQHFGDGTRLSIL.

The V and J genes are TRBV5-4 and TRBJ1-2; 8 nucleotides match TRBD1. Germline CDR1 reads SGHNT; CDR2 reads YYREEE (reference sequence). The CDR3 loop spans 14 amino acids. V lost 4 bases, J lost 4 bases, and 6 bases stayed unmatched. The DNA for the CDR3 is TGTGCCAGCAGCCCTGACAGGGGTGTCTATGGCTACACCTTC. Amino acids: CASSPDRGVYGYTF.

The CDR3 region is CASSGGLVYYNEQFF. The CDR3 DNA follows: TGTGCCAGCAGTGGGGGACTAGTTTATTACAATGAGCAGTTCTTC. The chain has TRBV2 and TRBJ2-1, with TRBD2 matching over 8 bases. In germline, CDR1 is SNHLY, CDR2 FYNNEI. The J segment lost 4 bases and the V segment lost 4 bases, leaving 6 bases of the junction unmatched. This CDR3 comprises 15 residues.

V is TRBV27 and J is TRBJ1-1, with a tentative D call TRBD1 (6 bases). V lost 3 bases to trimming and J lost 3 bases, with 11 bases between them. The CDR3 runs 14 residues. Germline V gene lookup returns CDR1 MNHEY and CDR2 SMNVEV (reference sequence). The CDR3: CASSFKQGHTEAFF. DNA for the CDR3: TGTGCCAGCAGTTTTAAGCAGGGGCACACTGAAGCTTTCTTT.

As regards this clone: Distinct nucleotide sequences in the sample also encode this CDR3. The chain carries TRBV9 and TRBJ2-5; TRBD1 aligns across 8 bases. CDR3 size: 14 residues. Germline CDR1 SGDLS, CDR2 YYNGEE. Trimming removed 2 bases from V and 5 bases from J; junction bases left unmatched: 5. Here the CDR3 DNA reads TGTGCCAGCAGCGTCCAGGGGGCCGGCGAGACCCAGTACTTC. Protein product: CASSVQGAGETQYF. The full variable domain, in which reference TRBV9 and TRBJ2-5 provide the parts outside the CDR3, is DSGVTQTPKHLITATGQRVTLRCSPRSGDLSVYWYQQSLDQGLQFLIQYYNGEERAKGNILERFSAQQFPDLHSELNLSSLELGDSALYFCASSVQGAGETQYFGPGTRLLVL.

This chain uses TRBV30 with TRBJ2-5; the D gene is possibly TRBD2 (5 bases). The last part of the DNA fits TRBJ2-7 better; the J call may be wrong. The CDR3 runs 17 residues. CDR1 is GTSNPN and CDR2 is SVGIG in the germline V gene (reference sequence). The CDR3 region has the DNA TGTGCCTGGAGTGTACTTTCCACCCAGCGGACTTCCTACGAGCAGTACTTC. The encoded protein is CAWSVLSTQRTSYEQYF.